Below, 30 T cell receptor beta chains from the same sample are listed, as sequenced in a study of cytomegalovirus exposure and HLA in healthy donors. Generated by immunoSEQ multiplex PCR, the TCRdb table keeps only in-frame clones and is missing some. The sample comprises about 130,000 clones, 85% to 90% of which are singletons, and around 1.2% rests with the top ten. Sequences were obtained from PBMCs. Receptors were obtained from a woman under 30 in good health and CMV-seronegative.

V gene TRBV28 combines with J gene TRBJ2-7, with 8 bases aligning to TRBD2. The germline gives CDR1 MDHEN, CDR2 SYDVKM. The CDR3 is 14 amino acids. After removal of 1 base from V and 4 bases from J, the junction contained 3 bases not matched to a gene. CDR3 sequence: CASSLSGGTYEQYF. CDR3 DNA: TGTGCCAGCAGTTTATCGGGGGGGACGTACGAGCAGTACTTC.

The chain carries TRBV19 and TRBJ1-3; 8 nucleotides align to TRBD1. The CDR3 length is 15 residues. Germline V CDR1 and CDR2: LNHDA, SQIVND (reference sequence). The junction had 7 bases not matched to a gene; V was cut back by 9 bases and J by 0 bases. CDR3 in DNA: TGTGCCAGCATGGACAGGGCCAACTCTGGAAACACCATATATTTT. Its protein product is CASMDRANSGNTIYF.

Of note for this clone: The junction departs from the called germline gene at one end, perhaps through a read error. The chain combines TRBV28 with TRBJ2-7; a weak D match, TRBD1 (6 bases). Germline V lookup: CDR1 MDHEN, CDR2 SYDVKM. The CDR3 runs 11 residues. The CDR3 region is CASSSGRPGDF. The DNA for the CDR3 is TGTGCCAGCAGCTCAGGACGGCCAGGGGACTTC.

The chain combines TRBV5-8 with TRBJ1-5, with D maybe TRBD1 (6 bases). CDR3 length equals 15 residues. V was cut by 4 bases and J by 2 bases, with 13 bases left in between. Per germline, CDR1 SGHTS and CDR2 YDEGEE. CDR3 amino acids: CASSGRDTRNQPQHF. The CDR3 DNA reads as TGTGCCAGCAGCGGCCGGGACACCCGCAATCAGCCCCAGCATTTT.

This clone was picked up one time. The chain combines TRBV7-2 with TRBJ1-5, with a weak D call TRBD1 (6 bases). This CDR3 has 15 residues. With 5 bases removed from V and 2 bases from J, the gap between germline ends came to 13 bases. Germline V CDR1 and CDR2: SGHTA, FQGNSA. The CDR3 loop reads CASSQGRMRNQPQHF. As DNA, the CDR3 is TGTGCCAGCAGCCAGGGGCGAATGCGCAATCAGCCCCAGCATTTT.

The chain uses TRBV6-6 and TRBJ2-2, with 13 bases lining up with TRBD2. V dropped 4 bases and J dropped 8; count of bases not matched to a gene: 4. This CDR3 spans 15 amino acids. Germline V gives CDR1 MNHNY, CDR2 SVGAGI (reference sequence). Here the CDR3 reads CASSSTSGGRGELFF. The CDR3 nucleotides read TGTGCCAGCAGTTCGACTAGCGGGGGGAGAGGGGAGCTGTTTTTT.

This clone was detected a few times. The chain couples TRBV2 to TRBJ1-2; 8 bases align to TRBD1. The CDR3 has 14 amino acids. Trimming cost V 6 bases and J 2 bases; bases outside gene matches: 5. Germline lookup yields CDR1 SNHLY and CDR2 FYNNEI. CDR3 in DNA: TGTGCCAGCAGCACCCAGGGGGCCAACTATGGCTACACCTTC. It is translated as CASSTQGANYGYTF. The whole variable domain, remainder taken from reference TRBV2 and TRBJ1-2, is EPEVTQTPSHQVTQMGQEVILRCVPISNHLYFYWYRQILGQKVEFLVSFYNNEISEKSEIFDDQFSVERPDGSNFTLKIRSTKLEDSAMYFCASSTQGANYGYTFGSGTRLTVV.

This clone was seen only once. The chain uses TRBV11-3 and TRBJ2-1; 8 bases match TRBD2. This CDR3 comprises 15 residues. Per the germline V gene, CDR1 is SGHNT and CDR2 is YENEEA. The V gene end was trimmed by 0 bases and the J gene end by 5 bases; junction bases not matched to a gene: 3. The CDR3 bases are TGTGCCAGCAGCTTAGAATGGCGGGGGGACAATGAGCAGTTCTTC. It encodes CASSLEWRGDNEQFF.

This clone was seen a handful of times. The rearrangement uses TRBV6-5 and TRBJ1-2; TRBD1 matches at 7 bases. Germline V gene lookup returns CDR1 MNHEY and CDR2 SVGAGI. The trim removed 6 bases at V and 7 bases at J, leaving 8 bases unmatched. The CDR3 runs to 13 residues. CDR3 DNA: TGTGCCAGCAGCAACGACAGGGTCGGTGGCTACACCTTC. Translation gives CASSNDRVGGYTF.

The gene calls are TRBV7-2 and TRBJ2-7; 11 bases line up with TRBD1. CDR3 size: 14 residues. The V gene's germline CDR1 is SGHTA and CDR2 FQGNSA. The V segment lost 5 bases and the J segment 2 bases; nucleotides outside the gene matches: 2. The CDR3 DNA follows: TGTGCCAGCAGCCGGGACAGGGGGGCCTACGAGCAGTACTTC. This encodes CASSRDRGAYEQYF.

This clone is a singleton in its sample. The chain is built from TRBV28 and TRBJ1-4; the D gene is possibly TRBD1 (5 bases). V was trimmed by 3 bases and J by 8 bases, leaving 16 bases between them. The CDR3 extends over 15 amino acids. CDR1 is MDHEN, CDR2 SYDVKM, per germline. In nucleotides, the CDR3 is TGTGCCAGCAGTTTTCAGGGTGACCGTTGGGAAAAACTGTTTTTT. Translated, it gives CASSFQGDRWEKLFF.

This clone was seen a single time. V is TRBV27 and J is TRBJ2-1, with a weak D call TRBD2 (5 bases). V gave up 5 bases and J gave up 7 bases, with 15 bases separating them. This CDR3 has 14 residues. Germline V gene sequence: CDR1 MNHEY, CDR2 SMNVEV (reference sequence). Here the CDR3 DNA reads TGTGCCAGCAGTCTCGGGCCCCCGGGGAATGAGCAGTTCTTC. It codes for CASSLGPPGNEQFF.

V usage is TRBV19 and J usage is TRBJ1-3; D not certain. V was cut by 3 bases and J by 1 base, with 7 bases left in between. The germline V gene has CDR1 LNHDA and CDR2 SQIVND (reference sequence). The CDR3 covers 14 residues. CDR3 in DNA: TGTGCCAGTAGTATGCGGGCTTCTGGAAACACCATATATTTT. It specifies CASSMRASGNTIYF.

The chain joins TRBV10-2 to TRBJ2-7; no definite D call. From germline, CDR1 is WSHSY and CDR2 SAAADI. This CDR3 is built from 14 residues. Trimming removed 4 bases from V and 0 bases from J, with 10 bases in between. CDR3 loop: CASSGGAFSYEQYV. The CDR3 nucleotides read TGCGCCAGCAGTGGAGGAGCGTTCTCCTACGAGCAGTACGTC.

The V and J genes are TRBV6-4 and TRBJ1-2, with 7 nucleotides matching TRBD1. CDR1 and CDR2 from the germline V gene are MRHNA and SNTAGT. The length of the CDR3 is 14 residues. V shed 5 bases, J shed 3 bases, and the junction held 6 bases outside the gene matches. CDR3 DNA: TGTGCCAGCAGTTCCGAAGGACAGGACTATGGCTACACCTTC. Its protein product is CASSSEGQDYGYTF.

The chain links TRBV7-8 to TRBJ1-1; a weak D match, TRBD1 (6 bases). V was clipped by 4 bases and J by 4 bases, with 16 bases between them. Germline V gene lookup returns CDR1 SGHVS and CDR2 FQNEAQ. This CDR3 has 15 residues. Here the CDR3 reads CASSSITGKGTEAFF. The CDR3 nucleotides are TGTGCCAGCAGCTCCATAACAGGGAAAGGCACTGAAGCTTTCTTT.

This clone was found a few times. This chain connects TRBV6-1 to TRBJ1-6; possible D gene TRBD1, 5 bases. V was pared by 4 bases and J by 0 bases, with 13 bases between. The V gene's germline CDR1 is MNHNS and CDR2 SASEGT. There are 17 residues in the CDR3. In nucleotides, the CDR3 is TGTGCCAGCAGTGCCTGGGGGGTGAGCTCCTATAATTCACCCCTCCACTTT. This codes for CASSAWGVSSYNSPLHF.

The CDR3 DNA reads as TGTGCCAGCAGTCCCTCGACAGGGGGCGGGACTGAAGCTTTCTTT. Its translation: CASSPSTGGGTEAFF. This sequence joins TRBV2 and TRBJ1-1, with TRBD1 identical over 10 bases. V shed 5 bases and J 5 bases; nucleotides not matched to a gene: 8. Germline V gene lookup returns CDR1 SNHLY and CDR2 FYNNEI. The CDR3 runs to 15 residues.

The chain carries TRBV7-2 and TRBJ2-5; tentatively, D is TRBD2 (6 bases). The CDR3 has 14 amino acids. CDR1 and CDR2 from the germline V gene are SGHTA and FQGNSA. Trimming pared 2 bases from V and 2 bases from J, leaving 9 bases between. The CDR3 region is CASSLLRGQETQYF. CDR3 sequence (DNA): TGTGCCAGCAGCTTACTGCGGGGACAAGAGACCCAGTACTTC. Variable domain in full (rest from reference TRBV7-2 and TRBJ2-5): GAGVSQSPSNKVTEKGKDVELRCDPISGHTALYWYRQSLGQGLEFLIYFQGNSAPDKSGLPSDRFSAERTGGSVSTLTIQRTQQEDSAVYLCASSLLRGQETQYFGPGTRLLVL.

The V gene is TRBV5-4, the J gene TRBJ2-1, with 8 bases lining up with TRBD2. The junction had 12 bases not matched to a gene; V was cut back by 0 bases and J by 4 bases. CDR3 length equals 18 residues. The germline CDR1 and CDR2 sequences are SGHNT and YYREEE (reference sequence). The CDR3 DNA sequence: TGTGCCAGCAGCTTGGCCCGCGGATGGCGGGAGGTTTACAATGAGCAGTTCTTC. Amino acid sequence: CASSLARGWREVYNEQFF.

This sequence joins TRBV27 and TRBJ2-3; tentative D call: TRBD2 (6 bases). From germline, CDR1 is MNHEY and CDR2 SMNVEV (reference sequence). The CDR3 totals 15 residues. Trimming left V 8 bases short and J 4 bases short, with 19 bases between. CDR3 protein: CASARDLPLADTQYF. Here the CDR3 DNA reads TGTGCCAGCGCCCGGGACTTACCCTTGGCAGATACGCAGTATTTT.

The chain joins TRBV7-8 to TRBJ2-1; TRBD1 agrees at 8 bases. The CDR3 runs to 20 residues. The J segment lost 4 bases and the V segment lost 4 bases, leaving 21 bases of the junction unmatched. Germline V gives CDR1 SGHVS, CDR2 FQNEAQ. The chain's CDR3 is CASSSSIGPGQAQGYNEQFF. In nucleotides, the CDR3 is TGTGCCAGCAGCTCCTCAATCGGACCGGGACAGGCCCAGGGGTACAATGAGCAGTTCTTC.

The chain links TRBV18 to TRBJ1-2; D is ambiguous. Between the trimmed V and J ends, which lost 2 bases and 3 bases, there was a span of 13 bases. This CDR3 comprises 15 residues. Germline lookup yields CDR1 KGHSH and CDR2 LQKENI. CDR3 region: CASSPAELPHYGYTF. The CDR3 DNA follows: TGTGCCAGCTCACCAGCGGAGCTTCCCCACTATGGCTACACCTTC.

The chain links TRBV27 to TRBJ2-1; 7 nucleotides line up with TRBD2. With 6 bases clipped from V and 8 bases from J, the junction kept 16 bases outside the gene matches. The germline CDR1 and CDR2 sequences are MNHEY and SMNVEV (reference sequence). This CDR3 is built from 16 residues. CDR3 sequence reads: CASSLSLGLKAHEQFF. In nucleotides, the CDR3 is TGTGCCAGCAGCCTAAGTCTGGGACTAAAAGCCCATGAGCAGTTCTTC.

The chain is built from TRBV30 and TRBJ2-1; 12 bases align to TRBD2. CDR3 size: 13 residues. The V segment lost 8 bases and the J segment 9 bases; nucleotides outside the gene matches: 8. Germline CDR1 is GTSNPN and CDR2 is SVGIG (reference sequence). CDR3 in DNA: TGTGCCGCCCTAGCGGGAGGGCCAAGTGAGCAGTTCTTC. Protein: CAALAGGPSEQFF.

This sequence joins TRBV12-5 and TRBJ1-2, with D maybe TRBD1 (6 bases). Per germline, CDR1 LGHNT and CDR2 FRNRAP. The CDR3 covers 15 residues. The V end lost 1 base, the J end lost 0 bases, and 9 bases lay between the germline ends. The CDR3 sequence: CASGLEGVPNYGYTF. CDR3 nucleotide sequence: TGTGCTAGTGGTTTGGAGGGGGTCCCTAACTATGGCTACACCTTC. Full variable domain (missing parts from reference TRBV12-5 and TRBJ1-2): DARVTQTPRHKVTEMGQEVTMRCQPILGHNTVFWYRQTMMQGLELLAYFRNRAPLDDSGMPKDRFSAEMPDATLATLKIQPSEPRDSAVYFCASGLEGVPNYGYTFGSGTRLTVV.

The genes are TRBV10-2 and TRBJ2-4; TRBD2 matches at 7 bases. Germline V gene data show CDR1 as WSHSY and CDR2 as SAAADI. The junction had 11 bases not matched to a gene; V was cut back by 4 bases and J by 5 bases. This CDR3 spans 16 amino acids. The CDR3 sequence is CASSGGRGNLENIQYF. Written as DNA, the CDR3 is TGCGCCAGCAGTGGGGGGAGGGGTAATCTGGAAAACATTCAGTACTTC.

V is TRBV5-6 and J is TRBJ2-3, with 9 bases identical to TRBD2. This CDR3 has 14 amino acids. From germline, CDR1 is SGHDT and CDR2 YYEEEE. Trimming removed 2 bases from V and 13 bases from J; junction bases left unmatched: 11. CDR3 amino acids: CASSFPREGLKEYF. For the CDR3, the DNA is TGTGCCAGCAGCTTCCCGCGGGAGGGCCTTAAGGAGTATTTT.

The chain uses TRBV2 and TRBJ2-7; 8 positions agree with TRBD1. CDR3 size: 15 residues. V lost 4 bases to trimming and J lost 4 bases; unmatched junction nucleotides: 9. Germline CDR1 reads SNHLY; CDR2 reads FYNNEI. CDR3 protein: CASSVAGGLGYEQYF. The CDR3 DNA reads as TGTGCCAGCAGTGTCGCAGGGGGCCTGGGTTACGAGCAGTACTTC.

The chain is built from TRBV7-2 and TRBJ2-5; 8 bases agree with TRBD2. The CDR3 is made up of 14 amino acids. Germline CDR1 and CDR2: SGHTA and FQGNSA. Trimming took 5 bases from V and 3 from J; bases not matched to a gene: 5. As DNA, the CDR3 is TGTGCCAGCAGCCTACATAGCGGGAAAGAGACCCAGTACTTC. Protein product: CASSLHSGKETQYF. Full variable domain (remainder filled in from reference TRBV7-2 and TRBJ2-5): GAGVSQSPSNKVTEKGKDVELRCDPISGHTALYWYRQSLGQGLEFLIYFQGNSAPDKSGLPSDRFSAERTGGSVSTLTIQRTQQEDSAVYLCASSLHSGKETQYFGPGTRLLVL.